The 27 T cell receptor beta chains below were found in one sample sequenced in a study of T cell changes during pregnancy in multiple sclerosis. Data came from immunoSEQ multiplex PCR; TCRdb stores just in-frame clones and leaves some out. The repertoire includes about 40,000 clones, about 92% of them detected once, and around 8% sits in the top ten. Sequencing used CD8+ T cells from peripheral blood mononuclear cells, obtained in the third trimester of pregnancy. These receptors were taken from a female donor with multiple sclerosis, enrolled in a pregnancy study.

This chain links TRBV4-1 with TRBJ2-2; tentatively, D is TRBD2 (5 bases). V gave up 4 bases and J gave up 3 bases, with 12 bases separating them. The CDR3 consists of 15 residues. Germline V lookup: CDR1 MGHRA, CDR2 YSYEKL. CDR3 nucleotides: TGCGCCAGCAGCCCCTCCCCGGGATACACCGGGGAGCTGTTTTTT. Its translation is CASSPSPGYTGELFF.

The rearrangement links TRBV5-4 to TRBJ2-2, with 9 nucleotides matching TRBD2. CDR3 length equals 15 residues. CDR1 is SGHNT and CDR2 is YYREEE in the germline V gene (reference sequence). Trimming removed 6 bases from V and 3 bases from J; junction bases left unmatched: 6. This chain's CDR3 is CASTMGLAHTGELFF. The CDR3 region has the DNA TGTGCCAGCACTATGGGACTAGCCCACACCGGGGAGCTGTTTTTT.

As DNA, the CDR3 is TGTGCCAGCAGCTTATCTGGGACTTTCACAGATACGCAGTATTTT. It specifies CASSLSGTFTDTQYF. The genes are TRBV7-9 and TRBJ2-3, with a possible D match to TRBD2 (6 bases). The CDR3 is 15 amino acids. V was cut by 2 bases and J by 2 bases, with 11 bases left in between. CDR1 and CDR2 (germline): SEHNR, FQNEAQ (reference sequence).

The chain employs TRBV13 and TRBJ2-1; 11 bases map to TRBD2. The CDR3 runs to 17 residues. The V gene end was trimmed by 2 bases and the J gene end by 7 bases; junction bases not matched to a gene: 10. Germline loops: CDR1 PRHDT, CDR2 FYEKMQ (reference sequence). CDR3 DNA sequence: TGTGCCAGCAGCTTATACATCAATAGCGGGGGGGTAAATGAGCAGTTCTTC. As protein: CASSLYINSGGVNEQFF.

This rearrangement joins TRBV4-1 to TRBJ2-6; D may be TRBD1 (5 bases). The CDR3 covers 16 residues. V lost 3 bases to trimming and J lost 0 bases, with 9 bases between them. The germline gives CDR1 MGHRA, CDR2 YSYEKL. DNA of the CDR3: TGCGCCAGCAGCCAGCCGACAGTCTCTGGGGCCAACGTCCTGACTTTC. It is translated as CASSQPTVSGANVLTF.

V is TRBV27 and J is TRBJ1-1; D is ambiguous. V was pared by 3 bases and J by 5 bases, with 10 bases between. This CDR3 contains 13 residues. Germline V gene data show CDR1 as MNHEY and CDR2 as SMNVEV (reference sequence). The CDR3 sequence: CASSFSGRTEAFF. As DNA, the CDR3 is TGTGCCAGCAGTTTTAGTGGGCGTACTGAAGCTTTCTTT.

The chain couples TRBV5-4 to TRBJ2-1, with 10 bases matching TRBD2. The CDR3 has 17 residues. Germline V gene sequence: CDR1 SGHNT, CDR2 YYREEE (reference sequence). Losses at the gene ends were 3 bases for V and 6 bases for J; bases not matched to a gene: 12. Written as DNA, the CDR3 is TGTGCCAGCAGCTCCTTAGCGGGGGGTCTTCAAGGCAATGAGCAGTTCTTC. Protein product: CASSSLAGGLQGNEQFF.

The chain employs TRBV6-5 and TRBJ2-3, with 8 positions matching TRBD2. This CDR3 spans 15 amino acids. V was clipped by 2 bases and J by 0 bases; unmatched bases: 1. The germline CDR1 and CDR2 sequences are MNHEY and SVGAGI. This chain's CDR3 is CASSYKRGSTDTQYF. DNA of the CDR3: TGTGCCAGCAGTTACAAGCGGGGGAGCACAGATACGCAGTATTTT.

This chain links TRBV6-4 with TRBJ1-5; D may be TRBD1 (6 bases). CDR3 length: 16 amino acids. V lost 0 bases and J lost 0, with 9 bases in between. Looked up from germline, CDR1 is MRHNA and CDR2 is SNTAGT. DNA of the CDR3: TGTGCCAGCAGTGACTCGAGCAGGGGTAGCAATCAGCCCCAGCATTTT. Amino acid sequence: CASSDSSRGSNQPQHF.

V and J are TRBV30 and TRBJ2-5; 11 bases line up with TRBD2. This CDR3 has 14 residues. Trimming removed 4 bases from V and 5 bases from J; junction bases left unmatched: 6. Germline V gives CDR1 GTSNPN, CDR2 SVGIG (reference sequence). In DNA form, the CDR3 reads TGTGCCTGGATAGCGGGGGGGTCCCCGGAGACCCAGTACTTC. Its translation: CAWIAGGSPETQYF.

The rearrangement links TRBV25-1 to TRBJ1-2; 9 nucleotides line up with TRBD1. Germline CDR1 reads MGHDK; CDR2 reads SYGVNS. The J segment lost 6 bases and the V segment lost 6 bases, leaving 8 bases of the junction unmatched. There are 14 residues in the CDR3. DNA of the CDR3: TGTGCCAGCAGCTGGGGGACAGGGATTGATGGCTACACCTTC. This translates into CASSWGTGIDGYTF.

The gene calls are TRBV6-5 and TRBJ1-2; D possibly corresponds to TRBD1 (6 bases). V was trimmed by 5 bases and J by 6 bases, leaving 13 bases between them. The CDR3 covers 13 residues. Germline V gene data show CDR1 as MNHEY and CDR2 as SVGAGI. CDR3 coding DNA: TGTGCCAGCAGTCGGACAGAGCGAAATGGCTACACCTTC. It yields the protein CASSRTERNGYTF.

This clone was recorded only once. The CDR3 DNA reads TGTGCCAGCAGTTCAGGGGACAGGCATAATTCACCCCTCCACTTT. It is translated as CASSSGDRHNSPLHF. J is TRBJ1-6 and V is TRBV6-5, with 8 positions matching TRBD1. The CDR3 loop spans 15 amino acids. Germline assignment: CDR1 MNHEY and CDR2 SVGAGI. V shed 4 bases, J shed 5 bases, and the junction held 4 bases outside the gene matches.

This rearrangement joins TRBV6-6 to TRBJ2-7; 9 nucleotides line up with TRBD1. CDR1 is MNHNY, CDR2 SVGAGI, per germline (reference sequence). The V and J ends lost 6 bases and 0 bases, in that order; junction bases with no gene match: 6. This CDR3 contains 15 residues. The CDR3 bases are TGTGCCAGCAGGCCGGGACAGGGAATCTCCTACGAGCAGTACTTC. It yields the protein CASRPGQGISYEQYF.

The chain combines TRBV11-2 with TRBJ2-5, with 7 positions matching TRBD2. Germline CDR1 is SGHAT and CDR2 is FQNNGV. V lost 7 bases, J lost 0 bases, and 11 bases stayed unmatched. This CDR3 spans 16 amino acids. The CDR3 is CASTQASRGYQETQYF. The CDR3 DNA follows: TGTGCCAGCACCCAAGCCTCGCGGGGGTACCAAGAGACCCAGTACTTC.

This chain joins TRBV30 and TRBJ1-3; D is unclear. V was clipped by 3 bases and J by 0 bases, with 6 bases between them. Germline assignment: CDR1 GTSNPN and CDR2 SVGIG (reference sequence). The CDR3 loop spans 13 amino acids. CDR3 amino acids: CAWSRDSGNTIYF. CDR3 coding DNA: TGTGCCTGGAGCCGGGACTCTGGAAACACCATATATTTT.

The rearrangement links TRBV27 to TRBJ2-2; D ambiguous. CDR3 length: 13 amino acids. V dropped 5 bases and J dropped 2 bases, with 6 bases sitting between them. Germline CDR1 is MNHEY and CDR2 is SMNVEV (reference sequence). As DNA, the CDR3 is TGTGCCAGCAGTCTTGTCAACACCGGGGAGCTGTTTTTT. Translated, it gives CASSLVNTGELFF.

The rearrangement joins TRBV21-1 to TRBJ1-5; the listed D gene, TRBD1, was not tested against the DNA. TRBV21-1 is designated a pseudogene. The CDR3 covers 18 residues. In DNA, the CDR3 is TGTGCCAGCAGTGGGACAGGGACCAGAATCAATAGCAATCAGCCCCAGCATTTT. Its protein is CASSGTGTRINSNQPQHF.

The sample holds a few counts of this clone. The chain recombines TRBV14 with TRBJ1-2, with TRBD1 identical over 8 bases. Unmatched junction bases numbered 18, after V lost 4 bases and J lost 5 bases. Germline V gene sequence: CDR1 SGHDN, CDR2 FVKESK. The CDR3 runs 18 residues. CDR3 in DNA: TGTGCCAGCAGCCTCCAAGATCTAGGGGACAGGCCTCTTTATGGCTACACCTTC. Amino acids: CASSLQDLGDRPLYGYTF.

The V gene is TRBV13, the J gene TRBJ1-3, with a possible D match to TRBD1 (5 bases). Germline CDR1 and CDR2: PRHDT and FYEKMQ (reference sequence). This CDR3 is 16 amino acids long. V gave up 0 bases and J gave up 3 bases, with 12 bases separating them. CDR3 bases: TGTGCCAGCAGCTTAGGCTCAGGGTTTGGTGGAAACACCATATATTTT. This gives the protein CASSLGSGFGGNTIYF.

V usage is TRBV25-1 and J usage is TRBJ2-5, with 12 bases fitting TRBD1. After removal of 4 bases from V and 4 bases from J, the junction contained 10 bases not matched to a gene. The CDR3 has 17 residues. Germline CDR1 and CDR2: MGHDK and SYGVNS. The CDR3 reads CASSVFVGTGGGETQYF. The CDR3 DNA reads TGTGCCAGCAGTGTTTTTGTCGGGACAGGGGGCGGAGAGACCCAGTACTTC.

The chain has TRBV21-1 and TRBJ2-3; the D segment call TRBD2 is taken from the table without a DNA check. TRBV21-1 is a pseudogene locus. The CDR3 sequence is 12 residues long. CDR3 DNA sequence: TGTGCCAGCAGTTCTCTCACAGATACGCAGTATTTT. This encodes CASSSLTDTQYF.

The CDR3 is CASGLSAGRWDTEAFF. For the CDR3, the DNA is TGTGCTAGTGGTTTGTCGGCGGGGCGGTGGGACACTGAAGCTTTCTTT. This sequence joins TRBV12-5 and TRBJ1-1, with D possibly being TRBD1 (5 bases). Looked up from germline, CDR1 is LGHNT and CDR2 is FRNRAP. V shed 2 bases and J shed 3 bases, with 16 bases lying between them. This CDR3 has 16 amino acids.

The rearrangement joins TRBV27 to TRBJ1-2; 9 bases match TRBD1. Germline lookup yields CDR1 MNHEY and CDR2 SMNVEV (reference sequence). The CDR3 spans 13 residues. Losses at the gene ends were 6 bases for V and 4 bases for J; bases not matched to a gene: 3. CDR3 coding DNA: TGTGCCAGCAGCCCGGGACAGGGCTATGGCTACACCTTC. Its translation is CASSPGQGYGYTF.

V is TRBV10-2 and J is TRBJ2-3; TRBD1 might be the D (5 bases). The CDR3 totals 14 residues. The germline V gene encodes CDR1 WSHSY and CDR2 SAAADI. Trimming stripped 2 bases from V and 4 bases from J, with 10 bases between. The CDR3 DNA reads as TGCGCCAGCAGTGAGGCAGGGATGGCAGATACGCAGTATTTT. Translating it yields CASSEAGMADTQYF.

This chain connects TRBV7-3 to TRBJ2-2; 8 nucleotides match TRBD2. With 0 bases clipped from V and 4 bases from J, the junction kept 1 base outside the gene matches. The CDR3 has 15 residues. From germline, CDR1 is SGHTA and CDR2 FQGTGA. CDR3 bases: TGTGCCAGCAGCTTAACTCGGGGGGGCACCGGGGAGCTGTTTTTT. This translates into CASSLTRGGTGELFF.

V gene TRBV15 combines with J gene TRBJ1-4; D is unclear. Looked up from germline, CDR1 is LNHNV and CDR2 is YYDKDF (reference sequence). Trimming removed 1 base at V and 7 bases at J, with 10 bases between. The CDR3 totals 14 residues. CDR3 sequence reads: CATSRVRAGEKLFF. The CDR3 DNA follows: TGTGCCACCAGCAGAGTGAGGGCCGGTGAAAAACTGTTTTTT. The complete variable domain, with remaining parts taken from reference TRBV15 and TRBJ1-4, reads DAMVIQNPRYQVTQFGKPVTLSCSQTLNHNVMYWYQQKSSQAPKLLFHYYDKDFNNEADTPDNFQSRRPNTSFCFLDIRSPGLGDTAMYLCATSRVRAGEKLFFGSGTQLSVL.